The 26 T cell receptor beta chains below all came from one sample that was sequenced in a study of response to subunit inactivated influenza vaccine. One entry per CDR3 protein results from TCRdb running MiXCR on the RT-PCR reads. The table has around 650,000 distinct CDR3 sequences, about a sixth seen once. The sample was PBMCs from blood, taken approximately 12 days after vaccination. These receptors originate from a man over 45 who received an inactivated influenza vaccine.

This clonotype has ten or more counts. The V call is TRBV6-2 or TRBV6-3, the J call TRBJ1-1; 10 bases are a match to TRBD1. Germline CDR1 reads MNHEY; CDR2 reads SVGEGT. Trimming at V came to 2 bases and at J to 0 bases, leaving 9 bases not matched to a gene. CDR3 size: 18 residues. The CDR3, as DNA: TGTGCCAGCAGTTACCCCATCGGGACAGGGGTAATGAACACTGAAGCTTTCTTT. Protein: CASSYPIGTGVMNTEAFF.

The rearrangement uses TRBV29-1 and TRBJ2-5; D may be TRBD1 (5 bases). The CDR3 extends over 13 amino acids. Germline CDR1 SQVTM, CDR2 ANQGSEA. Trimming removed 5 bases at V and 0 bases at J, with 10 bases between. The chain's CDR3 is CSVRAGYQETQYF. Written as DNA, the CDR3 is TGCAGCGTTCGGGCAGGGTACCAAGAGACCCAGTACTTC.

V usage is TRBV4-1 and J usage is TRBJ1-1; 7 bases fit TRBD1. Unmatched junction bases numbered 5, after V lost 4 bases and J lost 0 bases. Germline assignment: CDR1 MGHRA and CDR2 YSYEKL. The CDR3 covers 15 residues. CDR3 residues: CASSRATGMNTEAFF. CDR3 bases: TGCGCCAGCAGCCGAGCGACAGGGATGAACACTGAAGCTTTCTTT.

This sequence joins TRBV27 and TRBJ2-5; D not resolved. Per the germline V gene, CDR1 is MNHEY and CDR2 is SMNVEV (reference sequence). V was clipped by 3 bases and J by 2 bases, with 13 bases between them. This CDR3 comprises 15 residues. The CDR3 sequence: CASSFSWQTQETQYF. The CDR3 DNA is TGTGCCAGCAGTTTTAGCTGGCAGACTCAAGAGACCCAGTACTTC.

This clonotype was recorded a few times. The chain uses TRBV7-9 and TRBJ1-2; D gene ambiguous. Germline V gene sequence: CDR1 SEHNR, CDR2 FQNEAQ (reference sequence). V was cut by 3 bases and J by 0 bases, with 5 bases left in between. CDR3 length equals 13 residues. Written as DNA, the CDR3 is TGTGCCAGCAGCTTTTCAACTAACTATGGCTACACCTTC. Its protein product is CASSFSTNYGYTF.

J is TRBJ2-2 and V is TRBV12-3 or TRBV12-4, with D unresolved. This CDR3 is 15 amino acids long. Deletions cut 4 bases from V and 6 bases from J, with 15 bases between. The CDR3 DNA sequence: TGTGCCAGCAGTTCTAGTAACCTTGGCGCCGGGGAGCTGTTTTTT. It encodes CASSSSNLGAGELFF.

This clonotype has a count of ten or more. The chain links TRBV29-1 to TRBJ2-3; TRBD2 matches at 8 bases. CDR1 and CDR2 (germline): SQVTM, ANQGSEA. This CDR3 region has 15 residues. The junction had 5 bases not matched to a gene; V was cut back by 1 base and J by 2 bases. CDR3 sequence (DNA): TGCAGCGTTGAAGTACTAGCGGTGATCACAGATACGCAGTATTTT. It yields the protein CSVEVLAVITDTQYF.

This chain uses TRBV20-1 with TRBJ1-5; a weak D match, TRBD1 (6 bases). The CDR3 runs 14 residues. The V gene lost 6 bases and the J gene lost 0 bases, with 12 bases spanning the gap. CDR1 and CDR2 (germline): DFQATT, SNEGSKA (reference sequence). The CDR3 sequence: CSAGAGVSNQPQHF. As DNA, the CDR3 is TGCAGTGCCGGCGCAGGGGTTAGCAATCAGCCCCAGCATTTT.

The genes are TRBV12-3 or TRBV12-4 and TRBJ2-7; 7 bases align to TRBD2. The CDR3 extends over 18 amino acids. Trimming at V came to 1 base and at J to 0 bases, leaving 12 bases not matched to a gene. In DNA form, the CDR3 reads TGTGCCAGCAGTTTAGTTCTCCGTGGACTAGTGAACTCCTACGAGCAGTACTTC. Its translation is CASSLVLRGLVNSYEQYF.

The table lists this clonotype with a few counts. This rearrangement joins TRBV5-1 to TRBJ1-2; D gene unclear. Germline V gives CDR1 SGHRS, CDR2 YFSETQ. The CDR3 contains 16 residues. Trimming stripped 4 bases from V and 6 bases from J, with 22 bases between. The CDR3 nucleotides read TGCGCCAGCAGCCCGCCAGTTGAGGGTCACGTCGATGGCTACACCTTC. Amino acid sequence: CASSPPVEGHVDGYTF.

The table lists this clonotype with many counts. The rearrangement uses TRBV24-1 and TRBJ1-1; perhaps TRBD1 as D (5 bases). The V end lost 4 bases, the J end lost 8 bases, and 10 bases lay between the germline ends. This CDR3 is 12 amino acids long. Per germline, CDR1 KGHDR and CDR2 SFDVKD. CDR3 bases: TGTGCCACCAGTGAGGGGAACAGGGAAGCTTTCTTT. It encodes CATSEGNREAFF.

This clonotype was found a few times. The J gene is TRBJ1-5, the V gene TRBV7-2, with a weak D call TRBD1 (6 bases). Looked up from germline, CDR1 is SGHTA and CDR2 is FQGNSA. CDR3 length equals 16 residues. Trimming took 4 bases from V and 7 from J, leaving 20 bases between them. CDR3: CASSSFGRGARQPQHF. The CDR3 DNA sequence: TGTGCCAGCAGCTCCTTCGGGCGGGGGGCGAGACAGCCCCAGCATTTT.

This clonotype occurred a few times. J is TRBJ2-1 and V is TRBV30; TRBD2 matches at 7 bases. CDR3 size: 15 residues. V shed 0 bases, J shed 1 base, and the junction held 3 bases outside the gene matches. The V gene's germline CDR1 is GTSNPN and CDR2 SVGIG (reference sequence). The CDR3 nucleotides are TGTGCCTGGAGTGTTCTAGCGGATTCCTACAATGAGCAGTTCTTC. This sequence encodes CAWSVLADSYNEQFF.

There are a few counts of this clonotype. The chain recombines TRBV5-1 with TRBJ2-7, with unresolved D. V lost 0 bases and J 6 bases, leaving 10 bases between the germline ends. The CDR3 contains 13 residues. Germline-derived CDR1 and CDR2 are SGHRS and YFSETQ. CDR3: CASSLGQDGEQYF. As DNA, the CDR3 is TGCGCCAGCAGCTTGGGACAAGATGGCGAGCAGTACTTC.

The table lists this clonotype with a few counts. The chain uses TRBV20-1 and TRBJ1-2; D is possibly TRBD1 (6 bases). Germline values: CDR1 DFQATT, CDR2 SNEGSKA (reference sequence). This CDR3 has 14 amino acids. Trimming took 5 bases from V and 2 from J, leaving 15 bases between them. The CDR3 reads CSAYATDRNYGYTF. In DNA form, the CDR3 reads TGCAGTGCTTACGCTACAGACAGGAACTATGGCTACACCTTC.

The sample holds a few counts of this clonotype. The chain employs TRBV20-1 and TRBJ1-1; D unresolved. CDR1 is DFQATT, CDR2 SNEGSKA, per germline (reference sequence). V dropped 6 bases and J dropped 2 bases, with 10 bases sitting between them. This CDR3 spans 12 amino acids. The CDR3 DNA reads TGCAGTGCCACCAAGGGCAACACTGAAGCTTTCTTT. The encoded protein is CSATKGNTEAFF.

Only a few counts were recorded for this clonotype. The rearrangement links TRBV5-5 to TRBJ1-4, with D possibly TRBD1 on 6 matching bases. The CDR3 runs to 16 residues. V was trimmed by 4 bases and J by 5 bases, leaving 18 bases between them. The germline CDR1 and CDR2 sequences are SGHKS and YYEKEE (reference sequence). CDR3 coding DNA: TGTGCCAGCAGCCAGTGGGCAGGGGAATTAAATGAAAAACTGTTTTTT. Protein sequence: CASSQWAGELNEKLFF.

The V call is TRBV5-4, the J call TRBJ2-3, with no clear D. The germline V gene encodes CDR1 SGHNT and CDR2 YYREEE (reference sequence). V lost 2 bases and J 5 bases, leaving 9 bases between the germline ends. CDR3 length equals 13 residues. CDR3 sequence: CASSLTAEDTQYF. DNA for the CDR3: TGTGCCAGCAGCTTAACAGCCGAAGATACGCAGTATTTT.

The chain employs TRBV9 and TRBJ2-1; 10 positions match TRBD2. With 1 base clipped from V and 4 bases from J, the junction kept 5 bases outside the gene matches. Germline-derived CDR1 and CDR2 are SGDLS and YYNGEE. The CDR3 totals 16 residues. The CDR3 reads CASSVSPSGRYNEQFF. Here the CDR3 DNA reads TGTGCCAGCAGCGTAAGTCCTAGCGGGAGATACAATGAGCAGTTCTTC.

This clonotype appeared a few times. The chain carries TRBV20-1 and TRBJ1-1; D perhaps matches TRBD1 (6 bases). V shed 3 bases and J shed 4 bases, with 18 bases lying between them. CDR3 length: 15 amino acids. Germline-derived CDR1 and CDR2 are DFQATT and SNEGSKA (reference sequence). The CDR3 here is CSASPSLQGVTEAFF. The DNA for the CDR3 is TGCAGTGCTAGTCCCTCATTACAGGGTGTCACTGAAGCTTTCTTT.

This clonotype was recorded only once. V and J are TRBV6-5 and TRBJ2-1, with 7 bases lining up with TRBD2. V lost 4 bases to trimming and J lost 7 bases; unmatched junction nucleotides: 10. The CDR3 is 15 amino acids. Germline loops: CDR1 MNHEY, CDR2 SVGAGI. CDR3 sequence: CASSSYGGSYNEQFF. CDR3 in DNA: TGTGCCAGCAGTTCCTACGGCGGGAGCTATAATGAGCAGTTCTTC.

A few counts support this clonotype. The V call is TRBV5-1, the J call TRBJ2-2; 8 bases are a match to TRBD1. Germline V CDR1 and CDR2: SGHRS, YFSETQ. This CDR3 contains 17 residues. The V gene end was trimmed by 0 bases and the J gene end by 6 bases; junction bases not matched to a gene: 10. CDR3 DNA sequence: TGCGCCAGCAGCTTGGCCGGTCTCGACAGGGGTTCCGGGGAGCTGTTTTTT. Translating it yields CASSLAGLDRGSGELFF.

This clonotype was found a few times. The genes are TRBV5-1 and TRBJ2-5; D perhaps matches TRBD2 (7 bases). The V and J ends lost 4 bases and 5 bases respectively, with 18 bases between them. Germline V gene lookup returns CDR1 SGHRS and CDR2 YFSETQ. This CDR3 has 15 residues. The CDR3 reads CASSSGTSTVETQYF. In DNA, the CDR3 is TGCGCCAGCAGCAGCGGGACATCTACTGTGGAGACCCAGTACTTC.

In the case of this clonotype: A much larger clonotype is one base distant, so this may be a read error. The rearrangement links TRBV29-1 to TRBJ2-4; D uncertain. The CDR3 loop spans 15 amino acids. CDR1 and CDR2 from the germline V gene are SQVTM and ANQGSEA. The CDR3 DNA is TGCAGCTTTGAAGAAGGACGGTTAGCCAAAAACATTCAGTACTTC. It codes for CSFEEGRLAKNIQYF.

This clonotype was recorded at least ten times. This sequence joins TRBV4-3 and TRBJ2-2; no definite D call. Deletions cut 3 bases from V and 2 bases from J, with 7 bases between. The CDR3 is made up of 14 amino acids. CDR1 is LGHNA and CDR2 is YSLEER in the germline V gene. CDR3 loop: CASSQPSNTGELFF. CDR3 nucleotides: TGCGCCAGCAGCCAGCCAAGCAACACCGGGGAGCTGTTTTTT.

This clonotype has just a few counts. This chain links TRBV5-5 with TRBJ1-1; TRBD1 matches at 10 bases. The CDR3 loop spans 16 amino acids. With V trimmed by 1 base and J by 2 bases, 5 bases remained unmatched. CDR1 and CDR2 from the germline V gene are SGHKS and YYEKEE (reference sequence). Here the CDR3 reads CASSLRQGAVNTEAFF. CDR3 nucleotides: TGTGCCAGCAGCTTGCGACAGGGGGCTGTCAACACTGAAGCTTTCTTT.